This is a list of T cell receptor beta chains from one sample in a study of blood T cell repertoires in COVID-19. Produced via immunoSEQ multiplex PCR; TCRdb's table is partial and in-frame only. Of around 60,000 clones listed, roughly four fifths are singletons. The sequencing input was peripheral blood. Source of these receptors: a man at least 80 years old with acute or convalescent COVID-19. CDR3s include the opening cysteine and the closing phenylalanine or tryptophan. D genes are given only for firm matches. Clone size appears in some rows only: once, few, many, or a class for an expanded clone.

clone_size | j_call | d_call | v_call | cdr3_nt | cdr3_aa
- | TRBJ2-7 | TRBD2 | TRBV14 | TGTGCCAGCAGCCAACATAACCTAGCGGGGGGAAGCTACGAGCAGTACTTC | CASSQHNLAGGSYEQYF
- | TRBJ2-3 | TRBD2 | TRBV7-2 | TGTGCCAGCAGCTCCGGGGGATTAGCGGGGGGACTAACAGATACGCAGTATTTT | CASSSGGLAGGLTDTQYF
- | TRBJ2-3 | TRBD2 | TRBV10-3 | TGTGCCATCAGTGAGCCACTCGGAGGGAGGGTTTCGCAGTATTTT | CAISEPLGGRVSQYF
- | TRBJ2-7 | TRBD1 | TRBV5-1 | TGCGCCAGCAGCTTGCAGGGGGCGTCCTACGAGCAGTACTTC | CASSLQGASYEQYF
- | TRBJ2-7 | TRBD2 | TRBV2 | TGTGCCAGCAGTGACGCTACTAGCGGGGCGTACGAGCAGTACTTC | CASSDATSGAYEQYF
- | TRBJ2-3 | - | TRBV27 | TGTGCCAGCAGTGGACAGCGGGGAGGTACAGATACGCAGTATTTT | CASSGQRGGTDTQYF
once | TRBJ1-5 | - | TRBV3-1/TRBV3-2 | TGTGCCAGCAGCCGTGGCCCGTATCAGCCCCAGCATTTT | CASSRGPYQPQHF
few | TRBJ2-7 | TRBD1 | TRBV9 | TGTGCCAGCAGCGCCCCCCCAACAGGGGGCGAGCAGTACTTC | CASSAPPTGGEQYF
- | TRBJ1-6 | TRBD1 | TRBV5-1 | TGCGCCAGCAGCTTGGAGGTCAGGACAGGGGGCTTTTCACCCCTCCACTTT | CASSLEVRTGGFSPLHF
once | TRBJ1-5 | TRBD1 | TRBV18 | TGTGCCAGCTCTCCAGTGACAGGGCTAAATCAGCCCCAGCATTTT | CASSPVTGLNQPQHF
- | TRBJ2-2 | - | TRBV6-5 | TGTGCCAGCAGTTACTGGCCCGGGGAGCTGTTTTTT | CASSYWPGELFF
- | TRBJ1-6 | - | TRBV5-1 | TGCGCCAGCAGCGGGCAGGGAAATTCACCCCTCCACTTT | CASSGQGNSPLHF
- | TRBJ1-2 | - | TRBV7-2 | TGTGCCAGCAGCTTAGCCTTTAACTATGGCTACACCTTC | CASSLAFNYGYTF
- | TRBJ2-7 | - | TRBV3-1/TRBV3-2 | TGTGCCAGCAGCCTCCAGGGCGTTTACGAGCAGTACTTC | CASSLQGVYEQYF
- | TRBJ2-3 | TRBD1 | TRBV9 | TGTGCCAGCAGCGGGGGGGACAGGGGCACAGATACGCAGTATTTT | CASSGGDRGTDTQYF
once | TRBJ1-5 | - | TRBV5-1 | TGCGCCAGCAGCTTGGGCCCCACAGGCGGCAATCAGCCCCAGCATTTT | CASSLGPTGGNQPQHF
few | TRBJ1-5 | - | TRBV12-3/TRBV12-4 | TGTGCCAGCAGTCAAGGAGAGAATCAGCCCCAGCATTTT | CASSQGENQPQHF
- | TRBJ1-1 | - | TRBV5-1 | TGCGCCAGCAGCGCCTCAGTGATGAACACTGAAGCTTTCTTT | CASSASVMNTEAFF
once | TRBJ1-6 | TRBD1 | TRBV7-9 | TGTGCCAGCAGCTTTCCGGGACAGGGGTGGTCACCCCTCCACTTT | CASSFPGQGWSPLHF
- | TRBJ1-2 | - | TRBV4-1 | TGCGCCAGCAGCCAAGAATATTATGGGGGGAGCTATGGCTACACCTTC | CASSQEYYGGSYGYTF
few | TRBJ2-2 | - | TRBV9 | TGTCTAGGCGGGGAGCTGTTTTTT | CLGGELFF
- | TRBJ1-1 | - | TRBV5-1 | TGCGCCAGCAGGCACCGACAGGCTGTTGGAACTGAAGCTTTCTTT | CASRHRQAVGTEAFF
few | TRBJ1-2 | - | TRBV7-9 | TGTGCCAGCAGCTTACTTAGTCAGGGGAATGGCTACACCTTC | CASSLLSQGNGYTF
- | TRBJ2-2 | - | TRBV5-4 | TGTGCCAGCCACTACCGAGGGTCCTCGAACACCGGGGAGCTGTTTTTT | CASHYRGSSNTGELFF
- | TRBJ1-2 | TRBD1 | TRBV7-2 | TGTGCCAGCAGCTCGGACAGGGAAGGGTATGGCTACACCTTC | CASSSDREGYGYTF
- | TRBJ2-7 | - | TRBV3-1/TRBV3-2 | TGTGCCAGCAGCCAAGCCCGGGACGAGCAGTACTTC | CASSQARDEQYF